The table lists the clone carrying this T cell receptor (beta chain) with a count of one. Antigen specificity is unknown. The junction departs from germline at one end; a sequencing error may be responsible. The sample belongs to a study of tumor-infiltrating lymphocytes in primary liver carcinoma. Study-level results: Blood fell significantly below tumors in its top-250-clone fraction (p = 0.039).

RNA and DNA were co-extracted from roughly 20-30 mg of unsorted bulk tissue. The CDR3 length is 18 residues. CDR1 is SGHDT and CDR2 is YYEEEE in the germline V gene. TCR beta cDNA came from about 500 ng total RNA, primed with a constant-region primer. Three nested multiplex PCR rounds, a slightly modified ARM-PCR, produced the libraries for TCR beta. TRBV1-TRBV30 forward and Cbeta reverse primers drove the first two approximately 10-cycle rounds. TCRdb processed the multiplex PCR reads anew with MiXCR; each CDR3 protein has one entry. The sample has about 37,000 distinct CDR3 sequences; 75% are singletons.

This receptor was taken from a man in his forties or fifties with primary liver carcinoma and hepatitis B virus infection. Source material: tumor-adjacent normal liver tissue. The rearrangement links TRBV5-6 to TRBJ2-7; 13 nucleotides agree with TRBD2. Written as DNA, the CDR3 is TGTATCAGCAGCCAAGGACTAGCGGGAGTCGCTAGCTCCTACGAGCAGTATTTC. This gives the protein CISSQGLAGVASSYEQYF.